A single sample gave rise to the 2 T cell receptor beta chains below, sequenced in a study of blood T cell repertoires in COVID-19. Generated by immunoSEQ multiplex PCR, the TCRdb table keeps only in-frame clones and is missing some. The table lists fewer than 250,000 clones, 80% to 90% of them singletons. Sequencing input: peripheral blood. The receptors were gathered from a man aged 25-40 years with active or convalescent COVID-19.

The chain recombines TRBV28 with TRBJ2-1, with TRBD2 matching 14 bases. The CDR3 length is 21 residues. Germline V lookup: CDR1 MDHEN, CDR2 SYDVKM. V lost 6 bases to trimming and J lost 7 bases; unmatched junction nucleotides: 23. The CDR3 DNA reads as TGTGCCAGCAGAACACAGCCAAGATTGGGACTAGCGGGGGAAAGTGGGAATGAGCAGTTCTTC. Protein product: CASRTQPRLGLAGESGNEQFF. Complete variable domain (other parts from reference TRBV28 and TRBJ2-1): DVKVTQSSRYLVKRTGEKVFLECVQDMDHENMFWYRQDPGLGLRLIYFSYDVKMKEKGDIPEGYSVSREKKERFSLILESASTNQTSMYLCASRTQPRLGLAGESGNEQFFGPGTRLTVL.

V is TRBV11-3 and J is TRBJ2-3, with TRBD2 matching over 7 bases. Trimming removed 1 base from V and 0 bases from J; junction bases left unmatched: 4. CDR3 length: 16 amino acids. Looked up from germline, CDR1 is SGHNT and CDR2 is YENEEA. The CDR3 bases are TGTGCCAGCAGCTTAGCCGGCGGGGGTAGCACAGATACGCAGTATTTT. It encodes CASSLAGGGSTDTQYF.